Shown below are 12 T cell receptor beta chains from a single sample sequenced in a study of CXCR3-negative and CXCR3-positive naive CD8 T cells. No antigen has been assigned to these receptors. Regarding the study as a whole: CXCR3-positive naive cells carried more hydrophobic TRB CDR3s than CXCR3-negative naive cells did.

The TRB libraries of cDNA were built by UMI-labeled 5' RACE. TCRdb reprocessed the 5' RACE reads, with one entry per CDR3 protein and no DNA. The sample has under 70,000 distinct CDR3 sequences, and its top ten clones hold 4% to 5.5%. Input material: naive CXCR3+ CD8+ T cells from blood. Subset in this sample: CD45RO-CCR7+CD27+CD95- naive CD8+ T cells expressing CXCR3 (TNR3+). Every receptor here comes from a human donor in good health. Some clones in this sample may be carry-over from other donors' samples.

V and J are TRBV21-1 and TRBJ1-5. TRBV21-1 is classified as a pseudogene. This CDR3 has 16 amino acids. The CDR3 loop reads CASSKMRRAGNQPQHF.

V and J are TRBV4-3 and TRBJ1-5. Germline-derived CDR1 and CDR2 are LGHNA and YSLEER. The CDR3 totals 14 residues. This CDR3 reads CASSQDVRSQPQHF.

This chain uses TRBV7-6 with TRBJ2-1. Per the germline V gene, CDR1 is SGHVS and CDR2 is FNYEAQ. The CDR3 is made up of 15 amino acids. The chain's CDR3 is CASSLGSAGPYEQFF.

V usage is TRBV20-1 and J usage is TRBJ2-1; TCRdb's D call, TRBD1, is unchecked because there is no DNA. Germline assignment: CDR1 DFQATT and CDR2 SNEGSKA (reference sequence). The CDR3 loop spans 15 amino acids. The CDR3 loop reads CSAPSALGNYNEQFF.

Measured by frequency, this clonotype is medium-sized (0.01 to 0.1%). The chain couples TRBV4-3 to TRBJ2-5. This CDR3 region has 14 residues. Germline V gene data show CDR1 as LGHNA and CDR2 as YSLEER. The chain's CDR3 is CASSQDAGKETQYF.

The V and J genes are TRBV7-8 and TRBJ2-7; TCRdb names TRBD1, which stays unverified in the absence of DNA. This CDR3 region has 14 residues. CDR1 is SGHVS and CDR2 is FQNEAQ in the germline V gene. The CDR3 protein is CASSTPRAIYEQNF. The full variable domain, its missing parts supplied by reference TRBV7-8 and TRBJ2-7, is GAGVSQSPRYKVAKRGQDVALRCDPISGHVSLFWYQQALGQGPEFLTYFQNEAQLDKSGLPSDRFFAERPEGSVSTLKIQRTQQEDSAVYLCASSTPRAIYEQNFGPGTRLTVT.

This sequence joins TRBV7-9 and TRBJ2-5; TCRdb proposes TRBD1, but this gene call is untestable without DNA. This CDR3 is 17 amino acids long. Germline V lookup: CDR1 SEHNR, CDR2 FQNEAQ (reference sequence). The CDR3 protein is CASRSTEGTGDQETQYF.

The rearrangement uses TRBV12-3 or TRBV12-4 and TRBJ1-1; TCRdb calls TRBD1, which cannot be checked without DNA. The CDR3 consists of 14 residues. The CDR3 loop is CASSRDTGNTEAFF.

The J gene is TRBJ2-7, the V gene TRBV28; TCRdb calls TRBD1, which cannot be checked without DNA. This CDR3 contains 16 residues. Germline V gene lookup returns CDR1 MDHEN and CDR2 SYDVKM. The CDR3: CASSLFTGQGPYEQYF.

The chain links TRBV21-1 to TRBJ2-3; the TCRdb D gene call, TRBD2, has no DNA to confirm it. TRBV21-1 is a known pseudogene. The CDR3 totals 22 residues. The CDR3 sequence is CASRPRVGQTGTSGRYTDTQYF.

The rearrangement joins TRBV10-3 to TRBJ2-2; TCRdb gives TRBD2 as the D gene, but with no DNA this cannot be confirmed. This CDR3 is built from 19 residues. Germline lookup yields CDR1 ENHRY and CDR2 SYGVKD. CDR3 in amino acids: CAISDVTGLVKANTGELFF.

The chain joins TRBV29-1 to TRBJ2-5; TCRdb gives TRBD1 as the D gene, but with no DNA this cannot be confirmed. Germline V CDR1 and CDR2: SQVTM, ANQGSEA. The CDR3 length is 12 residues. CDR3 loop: CSVPGIGETQYF.